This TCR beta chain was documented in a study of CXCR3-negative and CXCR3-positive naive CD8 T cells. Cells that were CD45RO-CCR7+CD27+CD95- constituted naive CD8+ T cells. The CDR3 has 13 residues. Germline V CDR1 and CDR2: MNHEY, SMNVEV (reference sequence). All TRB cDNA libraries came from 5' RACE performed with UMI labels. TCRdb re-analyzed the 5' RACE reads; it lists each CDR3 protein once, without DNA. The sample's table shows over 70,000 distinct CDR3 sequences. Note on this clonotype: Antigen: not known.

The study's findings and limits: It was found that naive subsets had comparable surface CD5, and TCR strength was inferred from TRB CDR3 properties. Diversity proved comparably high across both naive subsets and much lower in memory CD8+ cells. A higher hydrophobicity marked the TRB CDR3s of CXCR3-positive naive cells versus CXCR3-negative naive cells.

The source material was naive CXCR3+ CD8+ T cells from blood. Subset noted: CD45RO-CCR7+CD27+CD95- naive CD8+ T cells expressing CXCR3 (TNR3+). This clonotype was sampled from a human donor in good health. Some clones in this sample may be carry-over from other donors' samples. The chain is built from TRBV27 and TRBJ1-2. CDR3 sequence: CASSSGANYGYTF.